The sequence of this T cell receptor (beta chain) was determined in a study of blood T cells in healthy people across ages. Study-level information: Through template switching, about one barcoded beta molecule was captured per two T cells, as measured in model experiments.

The CDR3 contains 17 residues. Between the trimmed V and J ends, which lost 6 bases and 2 bases, there was a span of 21 bases. Germline V CDR1 and CDR2: ENHRY, SYGVKD. Study-wide points: Changes in expanded clonotypes were possibly confounded, as the CMV status of donors was unknown.

To note about this clonotype: The antigen remains unidentified.

Together with a sample-barcoded 5' primer, a J-beta primer mix was included in a second PCR lasting roughly 7 to 11 cycles. TCRdb analysed the 5' RACE reads with MiXCR anew, one entry per CDR3 protein. This sample has about 970,000 distinct CDR3 sequences, with 51% found just once. The chain uses TRBV10-3 and TRBJ2-3; D may be TRBD1 (7 bases). This TCR came from an older woman in good health. Sequencing used blood. CDR3 bases: TGTGCCATCAGCCCCGGGGGACAGCAATCTTTCACAGATACGCAGTATTTT. Translating gives CAISPGGQQSFTDTQYF.